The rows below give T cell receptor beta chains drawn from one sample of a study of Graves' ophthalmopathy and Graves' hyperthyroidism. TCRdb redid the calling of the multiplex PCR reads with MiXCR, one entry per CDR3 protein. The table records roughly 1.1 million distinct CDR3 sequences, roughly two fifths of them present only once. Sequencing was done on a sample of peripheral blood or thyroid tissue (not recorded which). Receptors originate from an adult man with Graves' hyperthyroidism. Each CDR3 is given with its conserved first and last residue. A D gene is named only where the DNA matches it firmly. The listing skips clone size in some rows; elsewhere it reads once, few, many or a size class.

CDR3 DNA: TGCGCCAGCAGCCCCAGCAGGACGAGCAATCAGCCCCAGCATTTT; CDR3 protein: CASSPSRTSNQPQHF; clone size: many; J gene: TRBJ1-5; D gene: .; V gene: TRBV4-3
CDR3 DNA: TGTGCCAGCAGCGTAGACATGGGACAGTACTCTGGGGCCAACGTCCTGACTTTC; CDR3 protein: CASSVDMGQYSGANVLTF; clone size: many; J gene: TRBJ2-6; D gene: TRBD1; V gene: TRBV9
CDR3 DNA: TGCAGTGCCCCTCTTCAACAGTTGAAGGGCTATGGCTACACCTTC; CDR3 protein: CSAPLQQLKGYGYTF; clone size: .; J gene: TRBJ1-2; D gene: .; V gene: TRBV20-1
CDR3 DNA: TGTGCCAGCAGTTCCTACCGTAGCGGGACCGGGGAGCTGTTTTTT; CDR3 protein: CASSSYRSGTGELFF; clone size: many; J gene: TRBJ2-2; D gene: TRBD2; V gene: TRBV2
CDR3 DNA: TGCGCCAGCAGCTTCCTGTCTGTAGATACGCAGTATTTT; CDR3 protein: CASSFLSVDTQYF; clone size: .; J gene: TRBJ2-3; D gene: .; V gene: TRBV5-1
CDR3 DNA: TGTGCCAGCAGTTATTTGCCAATTGGGCAGCCCCAGCATTTT; CDR3 protein: CASSYLPIGQPQHF; clone size: few; J gene: TRBJ1-5; D gene: .; V gene: TRBV6-5
CDR3 DNA: TGTGCCAGCAGGCTGGCTGGGGCCGATCAGCCCCAGCATTTT; CDR3 protein: CASRLAGADQPQHF; clone size: few; J gene: TRBJ1-5; D gene: .; V gene: TRBV6-6
CDR3 DNA: TGCGCCAGCAGCCAAGAACCACGGCGGGGGCCTATTGCCAATGGCTACACCTTC; CDR3 protein: CASSQEPRRGPIANGYTF; clone size: few; J gene: TRBJ1-2; D gene: .; V gene: TRBV4-1
CDR3 DNA: TGTGCCAGCAGGACAGGGGAGTGGTTGGGCACCGGGGAGCTGTTTTTT; CDR3 protein: CASRTGEWLGTGELFF; clone size: many; J gene: TRBJ2-2; D gene: TRBD1; V gene: TRBV2
CDR3 DNA: TGTGCCAGCAGTGAAAGCCAGCCCCCTATACCCCTCCACTTT; CDR3 protein: CASSESQPPIPLHF; clone size: few; J gene: TRBJ1-6; D gene: .; V gene: TRBV10-3
CDR3 DNA: TGCAGCGTTGCAGGGACAGGCCAAGAGACCCAGTACTTC; CDR3 protein: CSVAGTGQETQYF; clone size: .; J gene: TRBJ2-5; D gene: TRBD1; V gene: TRBV29-1
CDR3 DNA: TGTGCCAGCTCACCACTTTTAAGCGTGGGGCTGTACTTC; CDR3 protein: CASSPLLSVGLYF; clone size: few; J gene: TRBJ2-7; D gene: .; V gene: TRBV18
CDR3 DNA: TGTGCCAGCAGCTCAATTAGCGGGGACAGGGGAATGGGCGAGTACTTC; CDR3 protein: CASSSISGDRGMGEYF; clone size: .; J gene: TRBJ2-7; D gene: TRBD1; V gene: TRBV7-2
CDR3 DNA: TGCGCCAGCAGCCCTACCCTAACTAGCGGGAGCAACAATGAGCAGTTCTTC; CDR3 protein: CASSPTLTSGSNNEQFF; clone size: .; J gene: TRBJ2-1; D gene: TRBD2; V gene: TRBV5-1
CDR3 DNA: TGTGCCAGCGGCGAGGTAGCGATGTACTTC; CDR3 protein: CASGEVAMYF; clone size: many; J gene: TRBJ2-7; D gene: .; V gene: TRBV28
CDR3 DNA: TGTGCCAGCAGCTTAGCGTCCAGGGAGGGCGAGCAGTACTTC; CDR3 protein: CASSLASREGEQYF; clone size: many; J gene: TRBJ2-7; D gene: TRBD2; V gene: TRBV7-2
CDR3 DNA: TGTGCCAGCAGCCCCGGGGTAGCGGGAGGGCACGAGACCCAGTACTTC; CDR3 protein: CASSPGVAGGHETQYF; clone size: many; J gene: TRBJ2-5; D gene: TRBD2; V gene: TRBV7-3
CDR3 DNA: TGTGCCAGCAGCTTCGGGTTTCCCTACGAGCAGTACTTC; CDR3 protein: CASSFGFPYEQYF; clone size: many; J gene: TRBJ2-7; D gene: .; V gene: TRBV7-9
CDR3 DNA: TGTGCCAGCAGCTTAGCCCAGGGGGACTATGGCTACACCTTC; CDR3 protein: CASSLAQGDYGYTF; clone size: .; J gene: TRBJ1-2; D gene: TRBD1; V gene: TRBV7-6
CDR3 DNA: TGTGCCATCAGTGAGGGCTGTGCCACTGAGACATATGGCTACACCTTC; CDR3 protein: CAISEGCATETYGYTF; clone size: .; J gene: TRBJ1-2; D gene: .; V gene: TRBV10-3
CDR3 DNA: TGTGCCAGCAGCCTTATCAGTGATACGCAGTATTTT; CDR3 protein: CASSLISDTQYF; clone size: .; J gene: TRBJ2-3; D gene: .; V gene: TRBV7-9
CDR3 DNA: TGTGCCAGCAGCCCGACACGACCGAGCAAGGTGGCTCAGCCCCAGCATTTT; CDR3 protein: CASSPTRPSKVAQPQHF; clone size: many; J gene: TRBJ1-5; D gene: .; V gene: TRBV5-8
CDR3 DNA: TGCGCCAGCAGCCAGGACTTGGGGGACACCGGGGAGCTGTTTTTT; CDR3 protein: CASSQDLGDTGELFF; clone size: .; J gene: TRBJ2-2; D gene: .; V gene: TRBV4-3
CDR3 DNA: TGTGCCAGCAGCTTGGGATCAGGGAAAGGGTCCTACGAGCAGTACTTC; CDR3 protein: CASSLGSGKGSYEQYF; clone size: few; J gene: TRBJ2-7; D gene: .; V gene: TRBV7-8
CDR3 DNA: TGTGCCAGCAGGGGGGGACTCGAAGCCGGGGAGCTGTTTTTT; CDR3 protein: CASRGGLEAGELFF; clone size: .; J gene: TRBJ2-2; D gene: .; V gene: TRBV9
CDR3 DNA: TGTGCCAGCAGTGATCCAGGGGGAAGTTTTTCACCCCTCCACTTT; CDR3 protein: CASSDPGGSFSPLHF; clone size: .; J gene: TRBJ1-6; D gene: TRBD1; V gene: TRBV25-1
CDR3 DNA: TGTGCCAGAGATCCCGGGACACCCACCTACGAGCAGTACTTC; CDR3 protein: CARDPGTPTYEQYF; clone size: many; J gene: TRBJ2-7; D gene: .; V gene: TRBV6-5
CDR3 DNA: TGTGCCAGCAGCTTAGGGGGAGGGGGCGCGTCTTCCGAGCAGTACTTC; CDR3 protein: CASSLGGGGASSEQYF; clone size: few; J gene: TRBJ2-7; D gene: .; V gene: TRBV7-8
CDR3 DNA: TGTGCCAGCAGTCCCCTGGGCGCGGGACAACAGAACTATGGCTACACCTTC; CDR3 protein: CASSPLGAGQQNYGYTF; clone size: .; J gene: TRBJ1-2; D gene: .; V gene: TRBV27
CDR3 DNA: TGTGCCAGCTCACCACGGTGGGACAGCAATTCACCCCTCCACTTT; CDR3 protein: CASSPRWDSNSPLHF; clone size: few; J gene: TRBJ1-6; D gene: TRBD1; V gene: TRBV18
CDR3 DNA: TGCGCCAGCAGCCAATCAGACAGGACCTCTGGGGCCAACGTCCTGACTTTC; CDR3 protein: CASSQSDRTSGANVLTF; clone size: few; J gene: TRBJ2-6; D gene: .; V gene: TRBV4-3